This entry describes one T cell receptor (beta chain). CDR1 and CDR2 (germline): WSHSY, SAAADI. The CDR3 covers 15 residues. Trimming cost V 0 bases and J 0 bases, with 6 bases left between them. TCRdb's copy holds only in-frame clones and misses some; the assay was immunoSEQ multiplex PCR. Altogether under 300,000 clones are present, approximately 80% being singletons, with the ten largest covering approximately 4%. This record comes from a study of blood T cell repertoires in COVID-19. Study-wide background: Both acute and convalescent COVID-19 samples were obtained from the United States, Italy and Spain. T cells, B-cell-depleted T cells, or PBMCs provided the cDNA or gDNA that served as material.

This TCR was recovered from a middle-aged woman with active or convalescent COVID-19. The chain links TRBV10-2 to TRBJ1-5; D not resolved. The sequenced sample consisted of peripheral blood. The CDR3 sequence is CASSESAHSNQPQHF. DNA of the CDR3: TGCGCCAGCAGTGAGTCGGCCCATAGCAATCAGCCCCAGCATTTT.